Below, 12 T cell receptor beta chains from the same sample are listed, as sequenced in a study of blood T cell repertoires in COVID-19. The repertoire was sequenced with immunoSEQ multiplex PCR; TCRdb's copy has only in-frame clones and lacks some. This sample has roughly 170,000 clones, with 86% found just once. The sequenced sample consisted of peripheral blood. The origin of the receptors is a man between 65 and 85 years old with active or convalescent COVID-19.

The rearrangement links TRBV30 to TRBJ1-5, with D possibly being TRBD1 (6 bases). The ends were cut back, 2 bases at V and 3 bases at J, with 8 bases in the middle. Germline CDR1 is GTSNPN and CDR2 is SVGIG (reference sequence). The CDR3 is 13 residues long. As DNA, the CDR3 is TGTGCCTGGAGTCGGGACAACAATCAGCCCCAGCATTTT. This sequence encodes CAWSRDNNQPQHF. Variable domain in full (rest from reference TRBV30 and TRBJ1-5): SQTIHQWPATLVQPVGSPLSLECTVEGTSNPNLYWYRQAAGRGLQLLFYSVGIGQISSEVPQNLSASRPQDRQFILSSKKLLLSDSGFYLCAWSRDNNQPQHFGDGTRLSIL.

The CDR3 loop is CASSLSGPDTEAFF. DNA of the CDR3: TGTGCCAGCTCACTAAGTGGGCCCGACACTGAAGCTTTCTTT. The gene calls are TRBV18 and TRBJ1-1; no firm D call. From germline, CDR1 is KGHSH and CDR2 LQKENI. The CDR3 has 14 amino acids. V lost 4 bases to trimming and J lost 3 bases, with 12 bases between them.

V usage is TRBV25-1 and J usage is TRBJ1-1; 7 nucleotides align to TRBD1. There are 15 residues in the CDR3. CDR1 is MGHDK and CDR2 is SYGVNS in the germline V gene. The trim removed 3 bases at V and 6 bases at J, leaving 10 bases unmatched. CDR3 amino acids: CASSDRQGFISEAFF. DNA for the CDR3: TGTGCCAGCAGTGACCGACAGGGTTTTATCTCTGAAGCTTTCTTT. Supplemented by reference TRBV25-1 and TRBJ1-1, the full variable domain reads EADIYQTPRYLVIGTGKKITLECSQTMGHDKMYWYQQDPGMELHLIHYSYGVNSTEKGDLSSESTVSRIRTEHFPLTLESARPSHTSQYLCASSDRQGFISEAFFGQGTRLTVV.

V usage is TRBV5-1 and J usage is TRBJ1-1; perhaps TRBD1 as D (5 bases). Germline assignment: CDR1 SGHRS and CDR2 YFSETQ. The CDR3 runs to 14 residues. Trimming stripped 0 bases from V and 4 bases from J, with 10 bases between. The CDR3 DNA reads TGCGCCAGCAGCTTGGAGGGGAGGCGCACTGAAGCTTTCTTT. Its protein product is CASSLEGRRTEAFF.

The V and J genes are TRBV19 and TRBJ2-5; D is uncertain. V lost 6 bases and J 2 bases, leaving 25 bases between the germline ends. Germline assignment: CDR1 LNHDA and CDR2 SQIVND (reference sequence). The CDR3 totals 18 residues. CDR3 coding DNA: TGTGCCAGTAGCCCTAGACGGTTGGCGGCCGCCCTTCAAGAGACCCAGTACTTC. This translates into CASSPRRLAAALQETQYF.

The genes are TRBV30 and TRBJ2-6, with TRBD2 as a possible D gene (5 bases). Germline V gene lookup returns CDR1 GTSNPN and CDR2 SVGIG (reference sequence). This CDR3 has 14 residues. Trimming removed 5 bases at V and 1 base at J, with 9 bases between. The CDR3: CAWDYRSGANVLTF. DNA of the CDR3: TGTGCCTGGGACTACCGATCTGGGGCCAACGTCCTGACTTTC.

The chain couples TRBV29-1 to TRBJ1-2; maybe TRBD1 (6 bases). The CDR3 spans 14 residues. Looked up from germline, CDR1 is SQVTM and CDR2 is ANQGSEA. The V and J ends lost 3 bases and 3 bases respectively, with 14 bases between them. For the CDR3, the DNA is TGCAGCGTTGATGGGGGGGCTCAGCACTATGGCTACACCTTC. This gives the protein CSVDGGAQHYGYTF. Looking up the rest from reference TRBV29-1 and TRBJ1-2 gives the full variable domain: SAVISQKPSRDICQRGTSLTIQCQVDSQVTMMFWYRQQPGQSLTLIATANQGSEATYESGFVIDKFPISRPNLTFSTLTVSNMSPEDSSIYLCSVDGGAQHYGYTFGSGTRLTVV.

This chain links TRBV4-3 with TRBJ1-3; tentatively, D is TRBD1 (5 bases). Germline V gene sequence: CDR1 LGHNA, CDR2 YSLEER. CDR3 length equals 16 residues. V lost 3 bases and J lost 0, with 12 bases in between. The CDR3 spells CASSQAPGVSGNTIYF. In nucleotides, the CDR3 is TGCGCCAGCAGCCAGGCCCCGGGGGTCTCTGGAAACACCATATATTTT.

This clone occurred a few times. The J gene is TRBJ1-6, the V gene TRBV7-8; D remains ambiguous. CDR3 length: 13 residues. Germline V CDR1 and CDR2: SGHVS, FQNEAQ. Deletions cut 11 bases from V and 0 bases from J, with 8 bases between. Here the CDR3 reads CAGGSSYNSPLHF. The CDR3 nucleotides are TGTGCCGGAGGAAGCTCCTATAATTCACCCCTCCACTTT.

This clone appeared a single time. This chain joins TRBV6-5 and TRBJ1-5, with a possible D match to TRBD1 (6 bases). CDR1 and CDR2 (germline): MNHEY, SVGAGI. The V gene lost 6 bases and the J gene lost 6 bases, with 12 bases spanning the gap. The CDR3 has 13 amino acids. In nucleotides, the CDR3 is TGTGCCAGCAGGGACAGAGGGAGTCAGCCCCAGCATTTT. It yields the protein CASRDRGSQPQHF.

This chain joins TRBV18 and TRBJ2-7; D perhaps matches TRBD1 (6 bases). The V gene's germline CDR1 is KGHSH and CDR2 LQKENI. The V gene lost 5 bases and the J gene lost 0 bases, with 11 bases spanning the gap. The CDR3 has 14 residues. CDR3 amino acids: CASSTGLSSYEQYF. The CDR3 DNA sequence: TGTGCCAGCTCAACAGGGTTAAGCTCCTACGAGCAGTACTTC.

This chain joins TRBV12-3 or TRBV12-4 and TRBJ1-2; perhaps TRBD1 as D (5 bases). The CDR3 runs to 12 residues. V lost 5 bases, J lost 3 bases, and 7 bases lay in between. Here the CDR3 reads CASSRGDYGYTF. The DNA for the CDR3 is TGTGCCAGCAGTCGGGGGGACTATGGCTACACCTTC.